This is a list of T cell receptor beta chains from one sample in a study of T cells in Graves' hyperthyroidism and ophthalmopathy. TCRdb used MiXCR to reprocess the multiplex PCR reads, holding one entry per CDR3 protein. The sample yields about 160,000 distinct CDR3 sequences, 8% to 9.5% seen once. Sequenced material: blood. The receptors derive from a woman aged 18-29 years with Graves' hyperthyroidism that later progressed to Graves' ophthalmopathy. The CDR3 runs from the conserved cysteine through the conserved F or W. A D gene is named only where the DNA matches it firmly. Clone size is given for some rows only: seen once, a few or many times, or a class if the clone is expanded.

j_call clone_size v_call d_call cdr3_nt cdr3_aa
TRBJ1-2 many TRBV20-1 . TGCAGTGCTAGAGACACTAGGACCGATGCAGGGCGCTACACCTTC CSARDTRTDAGRYTF
TRBJ2-5 many TRBV7-9 . TGTGCCAGCAGCTTACAGGGGCGAGAGACCCAGTACTTC CASSLQGRETQYF
TRBJ2-1 few TRBV7-9 . TGTGCCAGCAGCTTAGCGGCCATGTCGAACTCAAAATACTACAATGAGCAGTTCTTC CASSLAAMSNSKYYNEQFF
TRBJ2-2 many TRBV2 TRBD1 TGTGCCAGGGACAGGGAAACTACGAACACCGGGGAGCTGTTTTTT CARDRETTNTGELFF
TRBJ1-1 many TRBV2 TRBD1 TGTGCCAGCCGCGGACGGACAGGGGGGCGTTTAGGTGTAGCTGAAGCTTTCTTT CASRGRTGGRLGVAEAFF
TRBJ2-7 few TRBV4-2 . TGTGCCAGCAGCCAAGGGGGGCGCAGGGTGGGAGAACTTTCCTACGAGCAGTACTTC CASSQGGRRVGELSYEQYF
TRBJ2-7 many TRBV29-1 TRBD1 TGCAGCGTTGTGTTTCCGGGACAGGGGTTGCGGGAGCAGTACTTC CSVVFPGQGLREQYF
TRBJ2-3 many TRBV29-1 . TGCAGCGTTGGGACTCGCACGGGCACAGATACGCAGTATTTT CSVGTRTGTDTQYF
TRBJ1-1 many TRBV18 . TGTGCCAGCTCACCGGTCAGCAACACTGAAGCTTTCTTT CASSPVSNTEAFF
TRBJ1-2 many TRBV20-1 . TGCAGTGCTCGCCGGGTCGGCTATGGCTACACCTTC CSARRVGYGYTF
TRBJ2-3 many TRBV6-1 . TGTGCCAGCAGACCCCTTACGGGTACGCAGTATTTT CASRPLTGTQYF
TRBJ2-1 many TRBV7-3 TRBD2 TGTGCCAGCAGCTTAAGCCGACTAGCGGAGCAGTTCTTC CASSLSRLAEQFF
TRBJ1-1 many TRBV6-5 . TGTGCCAGCAGTTACTCTTCGACAGATTCCACTGAAGCTTTCTTT CASSYSSTDSTEAFF
TRBJ2-2 . TRBV27 . TGTGCCAGCAGTCGGGCGGGGCAGAACACCGGGGAGCTGTTTTTT CASSRAGQNTGELFF
TRBJ2-5 . TRBV15 TRBD1 TGTGCCACCAGTACCGGGACAGGAAGGGCCAACTTC CATSTGTGRANF
TRBJ2-1 many TRBV2 . TGTGCCAGCAGTGAGATAGCAGGGGATGAGCAGTTCTTC CASSEIAGDEQFF
TRBJ2-3 many TRBV11-2 TRBD2 TGTGCCAGCAGCTTCCCCCACCTAGCGGGGAGGGGGTGGGATACGCAGTATTTT CASSFPHLAGRGWDTQYF
TRBJ1-5 once TRBV6-1 TRBD1 TGTGCCAGCAGCTCGGACAGGGACGGTTATAGCAATCAGCCCCAGCATTTT CASSSDRDGYSNQPQHF
TRBJ1-5 many TRBV12-3/TRBV12-4 . TGTGCCAGCAGTTTAGTAGATGGGGGGCCCCAGCATTTT CASSLVDGGPQHF
TRBJ2-2 many TRBV11-2 . TGTGCCAGCAGCTCATTCGGGGGCTTCGACACCGGGGAGCTGTTTTTT CASSSFGGFDTGELFF
TRBJ1-2 many TRBV27 . TGTGCCAGCAGTTTTATGCCCGGGGGAGGAACTTATGGCTACACCTTC CASSFMPGGGTYGYTF
TRBJ2-1 many TRBV7-2 TRBD2 TGTGCCAGCAGCGTACTAGGCGGGGGAGATGAGCAGTTCTTC CASSVLGGGDEQFF
TRBJ2-3 many TRBV6-2/TRBV6-3 TRBD2 TGTGCCAGCAGTCCACTAGCGGGAGGAGGAGATACGCAGTATTTT CASSPLAGGGDTQYF
TRBJ2-5 many TRBV27 TRBD1 TGTGCCACCTTAGAACGGGGACAGGGGGAAGGACAAAGAGAGACCCAGTACTTC CATLERGQGEGQRETQYF
TRBJ2-3 few TRBV3-1 . TGTGCCAGCAGCCAAGAGCGCCGGGAGCCTAGGTCCGATACGCAGTATTTT CASSQERREPRSDTQYF
TRBJ1-1 many TRBV19 . TGTGCCAGTATGCGGGGCACTGAAGCTTTCTTT CASMRGTEAFF
TRBJ2-5 . TRBV7-2 . TGTGCCAGCAGCCCCATGGGGAGTGGGGCTTATACCCAGTACTTC CASSPMGSGAYTQYF
TRBJ2-1 many TRBV3-1 TRBD2 TGTGCCAGCAGCCAAGCCAGCGGGAACTACAATGAGCAGTTCTTC CASSQASGNYNEQFF
TRBJ1-1 many TRBV7-3 . TGTGCCAGCAGCACGGGACTTAGGGGCACTGAAGCTTTCTTT CASSTGLRGTEAFF
TRBJ1-3 many TRBV30 . TGTGCCTGGAGTGTACGAGTTCACTCTGGAAACACCATATATTTT CAWSVRVHSGNTIYF
TRBJ2-7 many TRBV28 . TGTGCCAGCACCCAAGACGGGCTGCAGTACTTC CASTQDGLQYF
TRBJ2-2 many TRBV24-1 TRBD2 TGTGCCACCAGACCGAGCGGGGGGGGTAGCACCGGGGAGCTGTTTTTT CATRPSGGGSTGELFF
TRBJ1-1 many TRBV20-1 . TGCAGTGCTAGAGGGCAGGGGTCGAACACTGAAGCTTTCTTT CSARGQGSNTEAFF
TRBJ1-5 many TRBV20-1 TRBD1 TGCAGTGCTAGAGCGGGAGGAGGGGGCAGTAACAATCAGCCCCAGCATTTT CSARAGGGGSNNQPQHF
TRBJ1-2 many TRBV12-3/TRBV12-4 . TGTGCCAGCAGTTACGGGACGGCCGACTATGGCTACACCTTC CASSYGTADYGYTF
TRBJ1-6 . TRBV30 TRBD1 TGTGCCTGGAGTGTCGGGACAGCCGGTTCACCCCTCCACTTT CAWSVGTAGSPLHF